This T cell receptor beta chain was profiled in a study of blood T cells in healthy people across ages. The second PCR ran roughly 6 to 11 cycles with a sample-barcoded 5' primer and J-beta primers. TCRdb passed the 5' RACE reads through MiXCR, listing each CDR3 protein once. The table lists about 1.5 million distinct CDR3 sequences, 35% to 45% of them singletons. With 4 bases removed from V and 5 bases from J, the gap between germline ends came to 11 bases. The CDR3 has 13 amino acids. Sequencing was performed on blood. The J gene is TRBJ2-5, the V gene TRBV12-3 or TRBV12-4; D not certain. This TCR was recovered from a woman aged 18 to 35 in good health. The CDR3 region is CASSSDFRETQYF. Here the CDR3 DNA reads TGTGCCAGCAGTTCCGACTTTAGGGAGACCCAGTACTTC.